The rows below give T cell receptor beta chains drawn from one sample of a study of T cell repertoires in cytomegalovirus infection. TCRdb fed the reads into MiXCR, producing one record per CDR3 protein. Of about 490,000 distinct CDR3 sequences listed, roughly 29% are singletons. Sequenced input: PBMCs. These TCRs come from a human donor in good health (CMV status not recorded). Some clones in this sample may be carry-over from other donors' samples. CDR3s include the opening cysteine and the closing phenylalanine or tryptophan. A D gene is named only where the DNA matches it firmly. Rows may omit the clone size; those that give it use once, few, many or a size class.

J,D,V,size,CDR3,DNA
TRBJ1-1,.,TRBV29-1,.,CSAYLKSVISEAFF,TGCAGCGCTTATTTGAAAAGTGTCATCAGTGAAGCTTTCTTT
TRBJ2-4,.,TRBV5-4,once,CASSLSGAGAKNIQYF,TGTGCCAGCAGCCTCAGTGGAGCGGGAGCCAAAAACATTCAGTACTTC
TRBJ1-1,.,TRBV27,.,CASISGAAEAFF,TGTGCCAGCATTTCAGGGGCCGCTGAAGCTTTCTTT
TRBJ1-1,TRBD1,TRBV5-6,.,CASSIRQGTYDTEAFF,TGTGCCAGCAGCATACGACAGGGGACCTACGACACTGAAGCTTTCTTT
TRBJ2-2,.,TRBV9,.,CASSVGLVGAGELFF,TGTGCCAGCAGCGTAGGTCTAGTGGGGGCCGGGGAGCTGTTTTTT
TRBJ2-3,TRBD2,TRBV7-9,many,CASSRGTSGRDIETQYF,TGTGCCAGCAGCCGGGGGACTAGCGGGAGGGACATTGAGACGCAGTATTTT
TRBJ2-1,TRBD2,TRBV7-2,.,CASSFSGTSHEQFF,TGTGCCAGCAGCTTCTCCGGGACTAGCCATGAGCAGTTCTTC
TRBJ1-1,TRBD1,TRBV28,.,CASSPPTGALTEAFF,TGTGCCAGCAGTCCCCCGACAGGGGCGCTCACTGAAGCTTTCTTT
TRBJ2-5,.,TRBV7-8,.,CASSLAAGLGYIQETQYF,TGTGCCAGCAGCTTAGCGGCAGGGTTGGGGTATATACAAGAGACCCAGTACTTC
TRBJ2-1,TRBD2,TRBV27,few,CASSLIPSGFYNEQFF,TGTGCCAGCAGTTTAATTCCTAGCGGGTTCTACAATGAGCAGTTCTTC